Shown below are 20 T cell receptor beta chains from a single sample sequenced in a study of shared clonotypes between healthy human individuals (dated by TCRdb to 2019 to 2021). CD8 naive samples were obtained by positive selection for CCR7 among CD45RO-negative cells, yielding a CD45RA+CCR7+ population from which TemRA cells were excluded. Library preparation used the immunoSEQ multiplex PCR assay. This is the immuneACCESS table as TCRdb keeps it, with only in-frame sequences that have V and J called. A part of the clones is gone; compared with another copy, unresolved V genes explain less than half, and the rest is unexplained. This sample lists about 2 million clones; approximately 94% were detected once. Roughly 1% of the sample is taken by the ten largest. Sample: naive CD8+ T cells sorted from blood. The cell subset or site label, read with the paper, signifies: CD45RA+CCR7+. All receptors come from a man aged 18 to 30 in good health.

This chain connects TRBV6-5 to TRBJ2-7; TRBD1 is a possible D gene (6 bases). V lost 0 bases to trimming and J lost 3 bases, with 15 bases between them. The germline CDR1 and CDR2 sequences are MNHEY and SVGAGI. This CDR3 is built from 16 residues. CDR3 region: CASSYSPTGTYYEQYF. CDR3 in DNA: TGTGCCAGCAGTTACTCGCCCACCGGGACATACTACGAGCAGTACTTC.

This chain uses TRBV6-1 with TRBJ1-2; perhaps TRBD1 as D (6 bases). This CDR3 is built from 14 residues. V was trimmed by 3 bases and J by 3 bases, leaving 11 bases between them. Germline CDR1 is MNHNS and CDR2 is SASEGT. The CDR3 DNA reads TGTGCCAGCAGTGAGCAGGGGCCCGACTATGGCTACACCTTC. Its translation: CASSEQGPDYGYTF.

The V and J genes are TRBV27 and TRBJ2-2; D is perhaps TRBD1 (7 bases). Germline V gene sequence: CDR1 MNHEY, CDR2 SMNVEV (reference sequence). The CDR3 sequence is 17 residues long. Between the trimmed V and J ends, which lost 3 bases and 2 bases, there was a span of 16 bases. The CDR3 is CASSLGRGVLNTGELFF. The DNA of the CDR3 is TGTGCCAGCAGTTTGGGCAGGGGGGTTCTTAACACCGGGGAGCTGTTTTTT.

This clone was recorded once. The V call is TRBV5-1, the J call TRBJ2-7; no clear D gene. Germline V lookup: CDR1 SGHRS, CDR2 YFSETQ. Trimming cost V 2 bases and J 4 bases, with 10 bases left between them. The CDR3 length is 13 residues. CDR3 amino acids: CASSFSTSYEQYF. CDR3 sequence (DNA): TGCGCCAGCAGCTTCTCGACAAGTTACGAGCAGTACTTC.

The chain employs TRBV10-3 and TRBJ1-1; possible D gene TRBD1, 5 bases. CDR3 length: 11 residues. In germline, CDR1 is ENHRY, CDR2 SYGVKD. Trimming pared 10 bases from V and 8 bases from J, leaving 14 bases between. The CDR3 here is CATFTEGEAFF. The CDR3, as DNA: TGTGCCACCTTTACCGAGGGGGAAGCTTTCTTT.

The J gene is TRBJ2-2, the V gene TRBV27, with D perhaps matching TRBD1 or TRBD2 (6 bases each). The CDR3 has 15 amino acids. Looked up from germline, CDR1 is MNHEY and CDR2 is SMNVEV (reference sequence). V was clipped by 3 bases and J by 6 bases, with 14 bases between them. This CDR3 is CASSFGGPGPGELFF. The CDR3 nucleotides are TGTGCCAGCAGTTTCGGGGGCCCTGGACCCGGGGAGCTGTTTTTT.

This chain links TRBV7-9 with TRBJ2-5; no definite D call. Trimming took 8 bases from V and 4 from J, leaving 5 bases between them. The CDR3 covers 10 residues. Germline V lookup: CDR1 SEHNR, CDR2 FQNEAQ (reference sequence). In DNA form, the CDR3 reads TGTGCCAGCGTTGGAGAGACCCAGTACTTC. This codes for CASVGETQYF.

This sequence joins TRBV12-1 and TRBJ1-2. TRBV12-1 is a pseudogene. The CDR3 covers 10 residues. The CDR3 region has the DNA TGTGCCAGCAGCTCCTATGGCTACACCTTC. Its protein is CASSSYGYTF.

This clone occurred once. The sample holds other DNA sequences that translate to the same CDR3. The CDR3: CASSFQGAGETQYF. The DNA of the CDR3 is TGTGCCAGCAGTTTTCAGGGGGCCGGCGAGACCCAGTACTTC. The chain has TRBV28 and TRBJ2-5, with 8 bases identical to TRBD1. The junction had 5 bases not matched to a gene; V was cut back by 3 bases and J by 5 bases. CDR3 length: 14 amino acids. Germline V gene data show CDR1 as MDHEN and CDR2 as SYDVKM.

This chain links TRBV27 with TRBJ2-1, with 12 nucleotides matching TRBD2. This CDR3 comprises 15 residues. The trim removed 7 bases at V and 4 bases at J, leaving 5 bases unmatched. In germline, CDR1 is MNHEY, CDR2 SMNVEV (reference sequence). CDR3 sequence (DNA): TGTGCCAGCACCCCTACTAGCGGGGGGTACAATGAGCAGTTCTTC. Its protein is CASTPTSGGYNEQFF.

The chain joins TRBV10-3 to TRBJ2-7; 7 bases agree with TRBD1. Germline V gene data show CDR1 as ENHRY and CDR2 as SYGVKD. The trim removed 6 bases at V and 2 bases at J, leaving 7 bases unmatched. The CDR3 has 14 residues. The CDR3 loop reads CAISNRDRPYEQYF. DNA of the CDR3: TGTGCCATCAGCAATCGGGACAGACCCTACGAGCAGTACTTC.

The chain employs TRBV30 and TRBJ2-7; D perhaps matches TRBD2 (6 bases). The CDR3 consists of 15 residues. Trimming cost V 4 bases and J 2 bases, with 18 bases left between them. Germline loops: CDR1 GTSNPN, CDR2 SVGIG (reference sequence). The CDR3 coding sequence is TGTGCCTGGAAGGGCGGGGATTTTGGGGCCTACGAGCAGTACTTC. Translation: CAWKGGDFGAYEQYF.

The V and J genes are TRBV27 and TRBJ2-1; D possibly uses TRBD1 or TRBD2 (5 bases each). Germline lookup yields CDR1 MNHEY and CDR2 SMNVEV (reference sequence). V was pared by 6 bases and J by 4 bases, with 16 bases between. The CDR3 extends over 15 amino acids. The CDR3 protein is CASSPNPGPYNEQFF. CDR3 coding DNA: TGTGCCAGCAGCCCTAACCCGGGACCGTACAATGAGCAGTTCTTC.

The V and J genes are TRBV10-3 and TRBJ1-2; 7 bases fit TRBD1. Germline values: CDR1 ENHRY, CDR2 SYGVKD. With V trimmed by 7 bases and J by 8 bases, 7 bases remained unmatched. The CDR3 runs 12 residues. The CDR3 protein is CAITGTDSGYTF. The CDR3, as DNA: TGTGCCATCACCGGGACAGATTCGGGCTACACCTTC.

The chain is built from TRBV6-1 and TRBJ1-3; no firm D call. The CDR3 spans 16 residues. Germline CDR1 MNHNS, CDR2 SASEGT. V gave up 0 bases and J gave up 2 bases, with 11 bases separating them. Here the CDR3 reads CASSEALAVTGNTIYF. The CDR3 DNA is TGTGCCAGCAGTGAAGCGCTGGCAGTTACTGGAAACACCATATATTTT.

The V and J genes are TRBV11-3 and TRBJ2-4, with 7 bases lining up with TRBD2. CDR1 SGHNT and CDR2 YENEEA come from the germline V gene. V lost 5 bases and J lost 8; bases outside the gene matches: 6. This CDR3 is 13 amino acids long. The CDR3 sequence is CASSRDYNDIQYF. As DNA, the CDR3 is TGTGCCAGCAGCCGGGACTACAACGACATTCAGTACTTC. The full variable domain, completed using reference TRBV11-3 and TRBJ2-4, is EAGVVQSPRYKIIEKKQPVAFWCNPISGHNTLYWYLQNLGQGPELLIRYENEEAVDDSQLPKDRFSAERLKGVDSTLKIQPAELGDSAVYLCASSRDYNDIQYFGAGTRLSVL.

V usage is TRBV4-1 and J usage is TRBJ1-3; no definite D call. Germline V gives CDR1 MGHRA, CDR2 YSYEKL. This CDR3 comprises 17 residues. Trimming removed 0 bases at V and 8 bases at J, with 20 bases between. CDR3 protein: CASSQDHIGAEVDTIYF. Written as DNA, the CDR3 is TGCGCCAGCAGCCAAGATCATATAGGAGCCGAAGTTGACACCATATATTTT.

The V gene is TRBV2, the J gene TRBJ2-7; D is undetermined. The CDR3 is 12 residues long. V lost 7 bases and J lost 2, with 9 bases in between. Germline loops: CDR1 SNHLY, CDR2 FYNNEI. DNA for the CDR3: TGTGCCAGCACTCGAAGCCCCTACGAGCAGTACTTC. It codes for CASTRSPYEQYF.

The V gene is TRBV7-9, the J gene TRBJ1-1, with D perhaps matching TRBD1 (5 bases). The V gene's germline CDR1 is SEHNR and CDR2 FQNEAQ (reference sequence). V was shortened by 8 bases and J by 2 bases, with 18 bases between the two germline ends. The CDR3 extends over 15 amino acids. The CDR3 sequence is CASSHLPGLNTEAFF. In nucleotides, the CDR3 is TGTGCCAGCTCCCATCTCCCAGGGCTTAACACTGAAGCTTTCTTT.

The chain couples TRBV19 to TRBJ1-2; 8 bases map to TRBD1. With V trimmed by 7 bases and J by 6 bases, 4 bases remained unmatched. Germline CDR1 and CDR2: LNHDA and SQIVND (reference sequence). The CDR3 sequence is 12 residues long. CDR3 coding DNA: TGTGCCAGTACCCTGACAGGGGATGGCTACACCTTC. Translated: CASTLTGDGYTF.